This T cell receptor beta chain was identified during a study of human T cells and chemical hapten exposure. As for the study in general: TCR yields differed between samples (mainly from small differences in pooled library volume). General study findings and limits: More PT1 expanded TCRs went with higher patch test scores.

Worth noting for this clonotype: Its antigen is still unknown.

The length of the CDR3 is 14 residues. Germline CDR1 reads LGHNA; CDR2 reads YSLEER. V shed 4 bases and J shed 4 bases, with 13 bases lying between them. This sample's time point: patch test 3, about 24 weeks after DPC sensitization. Specified treatment: therapeutic diphenylcyclopropenone sensitization with weekly scalp DPC. Separate cDNA molecules received unique molecular identifiers, which the library attached to them. TCRdb analysed the RACE reads with MiXCR anew, one entry per CDR3 protein. The table includes roughly 100,000 distinct CDR3 sequences, under 40% detected once. The chain couples TRBV4-3 to TRBJ1-1, with TRBD1 as a possible D gene (6 bases). This receptor was obtained from a middle-aged man with alopecia areata. Some clones in this sample may be carry-over from other donors' samples. This specimen was whole blood, taken in connection with sensitization to the hapten diphenylcyclopropenone (DPC). Here the CDR3 reads CASSLSPQGTEAFF. Here the CDR3 DNA reads TGCGCCAGCAGCCTATCCCCACAGGGCACTGAAGCTTTCTTT.